Listed below are T cell receptor beta chains from one sample, sequenced in a study of T-cell reconstitution after alpha-beta-depleted transplantation in children. TCRdb reanalysed the PCR reads using MiXCR and keeps one entry per CDR3 protein. The sample includes roughly 490,000 distinct CDR3 sequences, 10% to 12% of them seen just once. Sequencing used PBMCs, mostly from graft donor cells, obtained 180 days after TCRalphabeta/CD19-depleted stem cell transplant. All receptors derive from a female patient aged 2-9 years who had a stem cell transplant for aplastic anemia, so the T cells may come from the graft donor. CDR3s include the opening cysteine and the closing phenylalanine or tryptophan. A D gene is named only where the DNA matches it firmly. Clone size is stated in some rows and not others, as once, few, many or a class when expanded.

size,J,D,V,DNA,CDR3
-,TRBJ1-1,-,TRBV3-1,TGTGCCAGCAGCCCACGGGACCGTCGTGAAGCTTTCTTT,CASSPRDRREAFF
-,TRBJ2-3,TRBD2,TRBV20-1,TGCAGTGCTCAGAGAGCTAGCGGGCGGTTAAATACGCAGTATTTT,CSAQRASGRLNTQYF
-,TRBJ2-1,-,TRBV10-1,TGCGCCAGCTCACTAGCGAAGGGGGGATACAATGAGCAGTTCTTC,CASSLAKGGYNEQFF
-,TRBJ1-5,-,TRBV4-1,TGCGCCAGCAGCCAAGACACGGATTTTCAGCCCCAGCATTTT,CASSQDTDFQPQHF
-,TRBJ2-4,TRBD1,TRBV13,TGTGCCAGCAGCTTAGGCGACAGGGGTTCCGACATTCAGTACTTC,CASSLGDRGSDIQYF
few,TRBJ1-5,TRBD1,TRBV12-3/TRBV12-4,TGTGCCAGCAGTTTAAGGACAGGCGGTCAGCCCCAGCATTTT,CASSLRTGGQPQHF
-,TRBJ1-5,-,TRBV6-5,TGTGCCAGCAGTTACGAAGGGGGTCGGCCCCAGCATTTT,CASSYEGGRPQHF
-,TRBJ2-5,-,TRBV7-6,TGTGCCAGCAGCTTAGTGGGGGGCGCCGGGTCGGAGACCCAGTACTTC,CASSLVGGAGSETQYF
few,TRBJ2-7,TRBD1,TRBV5-1,TGCGCCAGCAGTACTCTGGGACAGACTTTCTACGAGCAGTACTTC,CASSTLGQTFYEQYF
few,TRBJ2-2,-,TRBV2,TGTGCCAGCAGGGTCAGGGAGGGGGCCGGGGAGCTGTTTTTT,CASRVREGAGELFF
few,TRBJ1-1,TRBD1,TRBV18,TGTGCCAGCTCAAGGGACAGGGGCAGGACTGAAGCTTTCTTT,CASSRDRGRTEAFF
few,TRBJ2-5,TRBD1,TRBV18,TGTGCCAGCTCACCGAAGCTACGGGACAGGGGCCAAGAGACCCAGTACTTC,CASSPKLRDRGQETQYF
-,TRBJ2-3,TRBD1,TRBV28,TGTGCCAGCAGTTTATGGGGACAGGGTAGCACAGATACGCAGTATTTT,CASSLWGQGSTDTQYF
few,TRBJ1-2,TRBD1,TRBV12-3/TRBV12-4,TGTGCCAGCAACGGACAGGGGGCGGGCGGCTACACCTTC,CASNGQGAGGYTF
-,TRBJ2-1,-,TRBV5-1,TGCGCCAGCAGCTTGGACACACATGAGCAGTTCTTC,CASSLDTHEQFF
-,TRBJ2-1,TRBD2,TRBV4-3,TGCGCCAGCAGCCATTACTTAGTGGGTGGGAGGGGACCGGGGAATGAGCAGTTCTTC,CASSHYLVGGRGPGNEQFF
few,TRBJ1-5,TRBD1,TRBV20-1,TGCAGTGCTAGAGATTGGGGGGACAGCAGCAATCAGCCCCAGCATTTT,CSARDWGDSSNQPQHF
few,TRBJ2-3,TRBD2,TRBV7-2,TGTGCCAGCAGCTTACTGACTAGCGCAGATACGCAGTATTTT,CASSLLTSADTQYF
many,TRBJ2-1,TRBD2,TRBV24-1,TGTGCCACCAGTGACCCCGGACTAGCGGGAGTAGCTGATGAGCAGTTCTTC,CATSDPGLAGVADEQFF
many,TRBJ1-1,-,TRBV29-1,TGCAGCGTTCTCAGGGGCCGGACTGAAGCTTTCTTT,CSVLRGRTEAFF
few,TRBJ2-5,TRBD1,TRBV9,TGTGCCAGCAGCGTAGGGGGGACAGGGGTGGAGACCCAGTACTTC,CASSVGGTGVETQYF
-,TRBJ2-3,-,TRBV18,TGTGCCAGCTCACCACGCAGGGCCACAGATACGCAGTATTTT,CASSPRRATDTQYF
-,TRBJ1-1,-,TRBV12-3/TRBV12-4,TGTGCCACCTCTTTGCGGCAAGCGAACACTGAAGCTTTCTTT,CATSLRQANTEAFF
-,TRBJ2-7,-,TRBV5-1,TGCGCCAGCAGCACCGGGACTTCTCGGGTCGAGCAGTACTTC,CASSTGTSRVEQYF
few,TRBJ1-2,-,TRBV4-2,TGTGCCAGCAGCCAAGATCTTTTGACCGGGTGGACCTATGGCTACACCTTC,CASSQDLLTGWTYGYTF
few,TRBJ2-3,-,TRBV11-2,TGTGCCAGCAGCGTAATAGTTAGCACAGATACGCAGTATTTT,CASSVIVSTDTQYF
few,TRBJ2-7,-,TRBV19,TGTGCCAGTAGCACCGGGGGCGATCCCTACGAGCAGTACTTC,CASSTGGDPYEQYF
-,TRBJ2-2,TRBD2,TRBV12-3/TRBV12-4,TGTGCCAGCAGTTTGGGGCTAGCGGGAGGGTGGGACGGGGAGCTGTTTTTT,CASSLGLAGGWDGELFF
-,TRBJ1-6,-,TRBV7-2,TGTGCCAGCGGCGTCCGGGAATTATCCCTCCACTTT,CASGVRELSLHF
-,TRBJ2-1,TRBD2,TRBV20-1,TGCAGTGCTAGAACCGGGACTAAATTAAATGAGCAGTTCTTC,CSARTGTKLNEQFF
many,TRBJ2-3,-,TRBV7-2,TGTGCCAGCAGCTTATGGGGGGGCACAGATACGCAGTATTTT,CASSLWGGTDTQYF
-,TRBJ1-6,TRBD1,TRBV5-1,TGCGCCAGCAGCTTGGACAGGGGGGATTCACCCCTCCACTTT,CASSLDRGDSPLHF
few,TRBJ2-5,-,TRBV5-1,TGCGCCAGCAGCAACAGCCAAGAGACCCAGTACTTC,CASSNSQETQYF
many,TRBJ2-4,TRBD2,TRBV28,TGTGCCAGCACTTTGCTAACTCTAGCGGGGGGAGACAAAAACATTCAGTACTTC,CASTLLTLAGGDKNIQYF
-,TRBJ2-1,TRBD2,TRBV11-2,TGTGCCAGCACCCCCGGGATAGCGGGAGGGCCCGGGAACAATGAGCAGTTCTTC,CASTPGIAGGPGNNEQFF
few,TRBJ2-1,TRBD2,TRBV12-3/TRBV12-4,TGTGCCAGCAGTTTAGCGAGCGGGAGGTCGCATGAGCAGTTCTTC,CASSLASGRSHEQFF
-,TRBJ2-7,-,TRBV12-3/TRBV12-4,TGTGCCAGCAGTTTAGGCGGCGATCCCGAGCAGTACTTC,CASSLGGDPEQYF
few,TRBJ2-7,-,TRBV18,TGTGCCAGCTCACGGGAGACACAGGCGCTCACCCGGTCCTCCGAGCAGTACTTC,CASSRETQALTRSSEQYF
many,TRBJ2-1,TRBD2,TRBV20-1,TGCAGTGCTAGAGATGTCCAGCGGGGGTACAATGAGCAGTTCTTC,CSARDVQRGYNEQFF
many,TRBJ2-5,-,TRBV12-3/TRBV12-4,TGTGCCAGCAGTTCACTAGGCCCAGAGACCCAGTACTTC,CASSSLGPETQYF
-,TRBJ2-3,-,TRBV12-3/TRBV12-4,TGTGCCAGCAGTCGGGGGAGAAGCACAGATACGCAGTATTTT,CASSRGRSTDTQYF
-,TRBJ1-4,-,TRBV5-1,TGCGCCAGCAGCCCGGAGGGGCAGGGTGGGACTAATGAAAAACTGTTTTTT,CASSPEGQGGTNEKLFF
-,TRBJ1-1,-,TRBV20-1,TGCAGTGGCTCCTACAGGAAGGTGAGGACTGAAGCTTTCTTT,CSGSYRKVRTEAFF